One and the same sample provided the 17 T cell receptor beta chains below, sequenced in a study of regulatory T cells in long-lasting Graves disease. Arm-PCR of CDR3 regions and iRepertoire HTBI primers were the basis on which TCR beta libraries were built. TCRdb ran MiXCR on the multiplex PCR reads and lists one entry per CDR3 protein. The data contain over 300,000 distinct CDR3 sequences, 15% to 18% of them seen just once; the ten biggest clones take up about 20%. Documented time point: newly diagnosed GD, antithyroid drugs for less than 3 months. RNA isolated from PBMCs was used to make the TCR library. This specimen was peripheral blood mononuclear cells (PBMCs), taken at new diagnosis, from a patient treated with antithyroid drugs. The receptor source for this set is a female donor with Graves disease.

This clonotype was counted many times. The chain is built from TRBV7-8 and TRBJ2-2; tentatively, D is TRBD2 (5 bases). V lost 0 bases and J 4 bases, leaving 12 bases between the germline ends. The CDR3 extends over 16 amino acids. The germline gives CDR1 SGHVS, CDR2 FQNEAQ. CDR3 in amino acids: CASSLAESTSTGELFF. In nucleotides, the CDR3 is TGTGCCAGCAGCTTAGCAGAATCCACTAGCACCGGGGAGCTGTTTTTT.

This clonotype was counted ten times or more. V usage is TRBV29-1 and J usage is TRBJ2-6; unclear D gene. CDR1 and CDR2 (germline): SQVTM, ANQGSEA. Trimming shortened V by 5 bases and J by 6 bases, and 14 bases separated the two germline ends. The length of the CDR3 is 14 residues. CDR3 sequence reads: CSVPSAVAANVLTF. CDR3 DNA sequence: TGCAGCGTTCCCTCGGCCGTCGCGGCCAACGTCCTGACTTTC.

This clonotype was detected many times. This chain joins TRBV2 and TRBJ1-6; D remains ambiguous. The CDR3 is made up of 14 amino acids. The germline CDR1 and CDR2 sequences are SNHLY and FYNNEI. Trimming cost V 2 bases and J 11 bases, with 13 bases left between them. CDR3 nucleotides: TGTGCCAGCAGTGAACGGCCGCCTCGGGCACCCCTCCACTTT. It translates to CASSERPPRAPLHF. Complete variable domain (other parts from reference TRBV2 and TRBJ1-6): EPEVTQTPSHQVTQMGQEVILRCVPISNHLYFYWYRQILGQKVEFLVSFYNNEISEKSEIFDDQFSVERPDGSNFTLKIRSTKLEDSAMYFCASSERPPRAPLHFGNGTRLTVT.

The V gene is TRBV14, the J gene TRBJ1-3; D is ambiguous. The CDR3 contains 15 residues. Trimming shortened V by 0 bases and J by 1 base, and 7 bases separated the two germline ends. CDR1 and CDR2 from the germline V gene are SGHDN and FVKESK. The CDR3 is CASSQDRWSGNTIYF. CDR3 DNA sequence: TGTGCCAGCAGCCAAGATCGATGGTCTGGAAACACCATATATTTT. Full variable domain (outside the CDR3, taken from reference TRBV14 and TRBJ1-3): EAGVTQFPSHSVIEKGQTVTLRCDPISGHDNLYWYRRVMGKEIKFLLHFVKESKQDESGMPNNRFLAERTGGTYSTLKVQPAELEDSGVYFCASSQDRWSGNTIYFGEGSWLTVV.

Many counts were recorded for this clonotype. This chain uses TRBV27 with TRBJ1-2; no firm D call. The CDR3 is made up of 13 amino acids. The V end was cut by 2 bases, the J end by 4 bases, with 8 bases between. The germline gives CDR1 MNHEY, CDR2 SMNVEV (reference sequence). In DNA form, the CDR3 reads TGTGCCAGCAGTTTAGGCAGGCCCTATGGCTACACCTTC. Its translation: CASSLGRPYGYTF.

The chain employs TRBV12-3 or TRBV12-4 and TRBJ1-2; TRBD1 aligns across 7 bases. The ends lost 5 bases at V and 7 bases at J; junction bases unmatched: 10. The CDR3 extends over 14 amino acids. The DNA of the CDR3 is TGTGCCAGCAGTCCTACTATGACAGGGTCTGGCTACACCTTC. It encodes CASSPTMTGSGYTF.

Many counts were recorded for this clonotype. V gene TRBV27 combines with J gene TRBJ1-1, with unresolved D. The CDR3 has 13 amino acids. The V end was cut by 6 bases, the J end by 1 base, with 9 bases between. Germline-derived CDR1 and CDR2 are MNHEY and SMNVEV (reference sequence). As DNA, the CDR3 is TGTGCCAGCAGGATACAGCCGAACACTGAAGCTTTCTTT. It translates to CASRIQPNTEAFF.

This clonotype was picked up many times. The chain couples TRBV20-1 to TRBJ1-1; D remains unclear. Germline-derived CDR1 and CDR2 are DFQATT and SNEGSKA (reference sequence). The CDR3 is made up of 15 amino acids. V dropped 6 bases and J dropped 5 bases, with 22 bases sitting between them. CDR3 sequence (DNA): TGCAGTGCGGACGACCTCACAGCCCTGGCGACTGAAGCTTTCTTT. It encodes CSADDLTALATEAFF.

This clonotype was observed at least ten times. The rearrangement joins TRBV2 to TRBJ2-3, with TRBD1 matching 7 bases. Losses at the gene ends were 2 bases for V and 2 bases for J; bases not matched to a gene: 4. The CDR3 is 15 residues long. Per germline, CDR1 SNHLY and CDR2 FYNNEI. CDR3 in DNA: TGTGCCAGCAGTGAAACAGGGGTAGACACAGATACGCAGTATTTT. The encoded protein is CASSETGVDTDTQYF. The full variable domain, rest sourced from reference TRBV2 and TRBJ2-3, is EPEVTQTPSHQVTQMGQEVILRCVPISNHLYFYWYRQILGQKVEFLVSFYNNEISEKSEIFDDQFSVERPDGSNFTLKIRSTKLEDSAMYFCASSETGVDTDTQYFGPGTRLTVL.

The rearrangement uses TRBV18 and TRBJ2-3; the D gene is possibly TRBD1 (6 bases). The germline V gene encodes CDR1 KGHSH and CDR2 LQKENI. The V end was cut by 5 bases, the J end by 1 base, with 16 bases between. This CDR3 region has 16 residues. The CDR3 here is CASSLDWGRGTDTQYF. The CDR3 region has the DNA TGTGCCAGCTCATTGGACTGGGGGCGCGGCACAGATACGCAGTATTTT.

There are many counts of this clonotype. V and J are TRBV20-1 and TRBJ2-2; D is unresolved. The CDR3 length is 13 residues. The V end lost 3 bases, the J end lost 0 bases, and 5 bases lay between the germline ends. Per germline, CDR1 DFQATT and CDR2 SNEGSKA (reference sequence). The chain's CDR3 is CSARPSNTGELFF. Here the CDR3 DNA reads TGCAGTGCTAGGCCTTCGAACACCGGGGAGCTGTTTTTT.

This clonotype came up many times. This chain connects TRBV28 to TRBJ2-1; D is unclear. Germline loops: CDR1 MDHEN, CDR2 SYDVKM. The CDR3 length is 14 residues. V was cut by 6 bases and J by 0 bases, with 9 bases left in between. CDR3 sequence reads: CASSPSGSYNEQFF. For the CDR3, the DNA is TGTGCCAGCAGCCCTTCGGGCTCCTACAATGAGCAGTTCTTC. Full variable domain (rest looked up from reference TRBV28 and TRBJ2-1): DVKVTQSSRYLVKRTGEKVFLECVQDMDHENMFWYRQDPGLGLRLIYFSYDVKMKEKGDIPEGYSVSREKKERFSLILESASTNQTSMYLCASSPSGSYNEQFFGPGTRLTVL.

The chain links TRBV7-9 to TRBJ1-6, with D tentatively TRBD1 (5 bases). Germline loops: CDR1 SEHNR, CDR2 FQNEAQ (reference sequence). V was cut by 1 base and J by 11 bases, with 6 bases left in between. The CDR3 totals 12 residues. DNA of the CDR3: TGTGCCAGCAGCTTAGGGGGCGCACCCCTCCACTTT. Translated, it gives CASSLGGAPLHF.

This clonotype appeared many times. This rearrangement joins TRBV28 to TRBJ2-3; 10 bases are a match to TRBD2. CDR1 and CDR2 from the germline V gene are MDHEN and SYDVKM. CDR3 length: 18 amino acids. V lost 8 bases to trimming and J lost 0 bases; unmatched junction nucleotides: 14. CDR3 coding DNA: TGTGCCAGCTTTACCGGGACTAGCGAGAAAACTAGCACAGATACGCAGTATTTT. The encoded protein is CASFTGTSEKTSTDTQYF.

This clonotype was seen many times. This chain uses TRBV12-3 or TRBV12-4 with TRBJ1-5; 7 bases map to TRBD1. The CDR3 contains 14 residues. J gave up 8 bases and V 4 bases, and 8 bases lay outside the gene matches. For the CDR3, the DNA is TGTGCCAGCAGTTCCTTTTACAGGGGTGAGCCCCAGCATTTT. It specifies CASSSFYRGEPQHF.

At least ten counts were recorded for this clonotype. The chain uses TRBV4-2 and TRBJ1-6; TRBD1 might be the D (6 bases). Trimming took 0 bases from V and 7 from J, leaving 10 bases between them. Germline V lookup: CDR1 LGHNA, CDR2 YNFKEQ. There are 15 residues in the CDR3. The CDR3 loop is CASSQEEGVNSPLHF. The DNA for the CDR3 is TGTGCCAGCAGCCAAGAGGAGGGGGTCAATTCACCCCTCCACTTT.

This clonotype was picked up one time. The chain uses TRBV2 and TRBJ2-3; D is ambiguous. The CDR3 has 15 residues. V gave up 4 bases and J gave up 6 bases, with 17 bases separating them. The germline gives CDR1 SNHLY, CDR2 FYNNEI. Written as DNA, the CDR3 is TGTGCCAGCAGTGCGGAAAAACTTGTGCCGGATACGCAGTATTTT. Translating gives CASSAEKLVPDTQYF.